This T cell receptor (beta chain) came from a study of identical twins. Findings and caveats of the study: Sequences that were out-of-frame, alpha and twin-shared displayed an excess of low generation probability. Excess twin sharing in beta out-of-frame sequences was weaker.

As regards this clonotype: Its antigen remains unidentified.

Healthy Caucasians were all of the donors. Template switching created a universal primer site, and the cDNA included unique molecular identifiers. MiXCR, applied by TCRdb to the 5' RACE reads, yields one record per CDR3 protein. Found here are more than 200,000 distinct CDR3 sequences, about 14% of them singletons; the top ten hold around 8.9%. CDR1 and CDR2 (germline): MNHEY, SVGAGI. V was cut by 6 bases and J by 10 bases, with 10 bases left in between. This CDR3 has 11 amino acids. Sequencing used memory (CD45RO+) T cells sorted from blood. V gene TRBV6-5 combines with J gene TRBJ2-1; TRBD2 is a possible D gene (6 bases). This clonotype was sampled from a young woman in good health. The CDR3 DNA reads TGTGCCAGCAGCGGAGGGGTGGAGCAGTTCTTC. Protein: CASSGGVEQFF.